This T cell receptor beta chain was sequenced in a study of T cell repertoires in aging, cancer and after chemotherapy. Study results and caveats: Age-matched healthy donors had significantly more diverse, less clonal blood TCR repertoires than untreated cancer patients.

This clonotype rates as large (0.1 to 1%). No antigen is known for it. TRB rearrangements spanning V, D and J were amplified using mixed TRB-A/B primers. TCRdb reprocessed the multiplex PCR reads with MiXCR, giving one entry per CDR3 protein. This sample carries 1,200 or so distinct CDR3 sequences, approximately 30% of them seen once, and the ten largest clones take more than 25%. The CDR3 totals 16 residues. Per germline, CDR1 LNHNV and CDR2 YYDKDF (reference sequence). The V gene end was trimmed by 0 bases and the J gene end by 3 bases; junction bases not matched to a gene: 4. TCR beta rearrangements were amplified from peripheral blood genomic DNA.

The chain joins TRBV15 to TRBJ2-2; TRBD2 matches at 7 bases. The material sequenced was blood. This TCR came from a human donor with a solid tumor. The donor label of this sample is uncertain. In nucleotides, the CDR3 is TGTGCCACCAGCAGAGAACCGGGACTATACACCGGGGAGCTGTTTTTT. Translation: CATSREPGLYTGELFF.